The 19 T cell receptor beta chains below were found in one sample sequenced in a study of T cell repertoires in aging, cancer and after chemotherapy. TCR beta rearrangements were amplified from peripheral blood genomic DNA. A mixed TRB-A/B primer pool amplified rearranged TRB by multiplex touch-down PCR. Each CDR3 protein is one row after TCRdb ran MiXCR on the multiplex PCR reads. The data contain about 9,200 distinct CDR3 sequences, under 50% of them singletons. The source material was blood. Receptors originate from a human donor in good health.

This chain links TRBV15 with TRBJ1-1; no firm D call. V shed 0 bases and J shed 1 base, with 9 bases lying between them. Germline-derived CDR1 and CDR2 are LNHNV and YYDKDF (reference sequence). The CDR3 length is 15 residues. The CDR3, as DNA: TGTGCCACCAGCAGAGACCGGACGGGGAACACTGAAGCTTTCTTT. Its protein product is CATSRDRTGNTEAFF.

This clonotype occurred a few times. The chain carries TRBV5-5 and TRBJ2-5; D tentatively reads TRBD1 or TRBD2 (6 bases each). The germline V gene has CDR1 SGHKS and CDR2 YYEKEE (reference sequence). The CDR3 has 15 amino acids. V dropped 4 bases and J dropped 5 bases, with 18 bases sitting between them. CDR3 in amino acids: CASSQPSRGGETQYF. In DNA, the CDR3 is TGTGCCAGCAGCCAACCGAGTCGAGGGGGGGAGACCCAGTACTTC.

The CDR3: CASSSSDYFGELFF. CDR3 DNA: TGTGCCAGCAGTTCATCGGACTACTTCGGGGAGCTGTTTTTT. The rearrangement uses TRBV27 and TRBJ2-2; D perhaps matches TRBD2 (6 bases). V lost 4 bases to trimming and J lost 7 bases, with 13 bases between them. The CDR3 length is 14 residues. Germline CDR1 MNHEY, CDR2 SMNVEV (reference sequence).

The J gene is TRBJ1-6, the V gene TRBV5-5; D is unresolved. Trimming took 9 bases from V and 4 from J, leaving 8 bases between them. CDR1 and CDR2 from the germline V gene are SGHKS and YYEKEE (reference sequence). The CDR3 is 12 amino acids. This CDR3 is CAISGYNSPLHF. The DNA for the CDR3 is TGTGCCATTTCTGGATATAATTCACCCCTCCACTTT.

The V gene is TRBV19, the J gene TRBJ1-2; no clear D. V lost 5 bases and J 5 bases, leaving 9 bases between the germline ends. CDR3 length equals 12 residues. Germline-derived CDR1 and CDR2 are LNHDA and SQIVND (reference sequence). CDR3 in amino acids: CASSAIRYGYTF. CDR3 nucleotides: TGTGCCAGTAGTGCTATTAGATATGGCTACACCTTC.

By sample share, this clonotype is medium-sized. The rearrangement joins TRBV29-1 to TRBJ2-3, with 9 nucleotides matching TRBD1. CDR3 length equals 16 residues. In germline, CDR1 is SQVTM, CDR2 ANQGSEA. After removal of 0 bases from V and 2 bases from J, the junction contained 6 bases not matched to a gene. The CDR3 sequence: CSVEDPGTGHTDTQYF. The CDR3 coding sequence is TGCAGCGTTGAAGATCCCGGGACAGGGCACACAGATACGCAGTATTTT.

The V gene is TRBV5-4, the J gene TRBJ2-5; the D call may be TRBD1 or TRBD2 (6 bases each). This CDR3 region has 14 residues. Trimming cost V 0 bases and J 9 bases, with 15 bases left between them. The germline V gene encodes CDR1 SGHNT and CDR2 YYREEE (reference sequence). CDR3 region: CASSLGGLRGAQYF. In DNA, the CDR3 is TGTGCCAGCAGCTTGGGGGGGCTGAGGGGGGCCCAGTACTTC.

This clonotype is deemed medium-sized. The chain uses TRBV29-1 and TRBJ2-7; D may be TRBD1 (6 bases). V dropped 4 bases and J dropped 2 bases, with 6 bases sitting between them. Germline CDR1 reads SQVTM; CDR2 reads ANQGSEA. This CDR3 is built from 11 residues. In DNA, the CDR3 is TGCAGCGTTGGACAGGCCTACGAGCAGTACTTC. Encoded protein: CSVGQAYEQYF.

In its sample, this clonotype is medium-sized. The chain carries TRBV19 and TRBJ2-1; TRBD2 agrees at 12 bases. Germline V gene lookup returns CDR1 LNHDA and CDR2 SQIVND (reference sequence). This CDR3 has 18 residues. J lost 0 bases, V lost 8 bases, and 11 bases had no gene match. CDR3: CASSNGGLAGTSYNEQFF. The CDR3 DNA reads TGTGCCAGTTCAAACGGTGGACTAGCGGGAACCTCCTACAATGAGCAGTTCTTC.

This chain uses TRBV19 with TRBJ1-2; the D gene is possibly TRBD1 (5 bases). Germline V CDR1 and CDR2: LNHDA, SQIVND (reference sequence). The CDR3 extends over 14 amino acids. V was pared by 3 bases and J by 4 bases, with 12 bases between. CDR3 coding DNA: TGTGCCAGTAGTATTGGAGGGGAAGTCTATGGCTACACCTTC. Its translation is CASSIGGEVYGYTF.

To note about this clonotype: The junction does not match germline at one end; this may be a read error. The chain combines TRBV6-4 with TRBJ2-2; the D is unclear. Looked up from germline, CDR1 is MRHNA and CDR2 is SNTAGT. CDR3 length: 13 amino acids. The CDR3 sequence is CASNDSTTGELFF. CDR3 DNA sequence: TGTGCCAGCAATGACTCGACAACCGGGGAGCTGTTTTTT.

The J gene is TRBJ1-2, the V gene TRBV9; TRBD1 matches at 9 bases. The germline gives CDR1 SGDLS, CDR2 YYNGEE. V shed 2 bases and J 4 bases; nucleotides not matched to a gene: 6. The CDR3 length is 15 residues. CDR3: CASSVTGGSGYGYTF. The CDR3 nucleotides are TGTGCCAGCAGCGTGACAGGGGGAAGTGGCTATGGCTACACCTTC.

The sample holds a few counts of this clonotype. V usage is TRBV6-5 and J usage is TRBJ2-1; 9 bases line up with TRBD1. Germline values: CDR1 MNHEY, CDR2 SVGAGI. The CDR3 length is 15 residues. V lost 0 bases to trimming and J lost 6 bases; unmatched junction nucleotides: 3. The CDR3 nucleotides read TGTGCCAGCAGTTACTCGGACAGGGGAAGCAATGAGCAGTTCTTC. This sequence encodes CASSYSDRGSNEQFF.

The table lists this clonotype with a few counts. The V call is TRBV19, the J call TRBJ1-2; unclear D gene. Germline V gene data show CDR1 as LNHDA and CDR2 as SQIVND (reference sequence). The V end was cut by 5 bases, the J end by 0 bases, with 10 bases between. The CDR3 totals 14 residues. CDR3 amino acids: CASSVWESNYGYTF. The CDR3 DNA reads TGTGCCAGTAGTGTATGGGAATCTAACTATGGCTACACCTTC. Using reference TRBV19 and TRBJ1-2 for the parts outside the CDR3, the full variable domain is DGGITQSPKYLFRKEGQNVTLSCEQNLNHDAMYWYRQDPGQGLRLIYYSQIVNDFQKGDIAEGYSVSREKKESFPLTVTSAQKNPTAFYLCASSVWESNYGYTFGSGTRLTVV.

The chain is built from TRBV18 and TRBJ2-3; possible D gene TRBD2, 6 bases. Trimming took 8 bases from V and 1 from J, leaving 16 bases between them. Germline V gene lookup returns CDR1 KGHSH and CDR2 LQKENI. This CDR3 is 15 amino acids long. CDR3: CASHRGGLGTDTQYF. As DNA, the CDR3 is TGTGCCAGCCATCGAGGAGGGCTCGGCACAGATACGCAGTATTTT.

V usage is TRBV30 and J usage is TRBJ1-1; 9 bases match TRBD1. The germline V gene has CDR1 GTSNPN and CDR2 SVGIG (reference sequence). V was clipped by 4 bases and J by 3 bases; unmatched bases: 6. The CDR3 totals 14 residues. The CDR3 region is CAWTDGTGHTEAFF. The CDR3, as DNA: TGTGCCTGGACCGACGGGACAGGGCACACTGAAGCTTTCTTT. The entire variable domain, with the rest obtained from reference TRBV30 and TRBJ1-1, is as follows: SQTIHQWPATLVQPVGSPLSLECTVEGTSNPNLYWYRQAAGRGLQLLFYSVGIGQISSEVPQNLSASRPQDRQFILSSKKLLLSDSGFYLCAWTDGTGHTEAFFGQGTRLTVV.

The rearrangement uses TRBV6-1 and TRBJ2-5; D not certain. The CDR3 is made up of 13 amino acids. The germline V and J ends were trimmed by 4 bases and 5 bases, with 11 bases remaining between them. The germline V gene has CDR1 MNHNS and CDR2 SASEGT. The CDR3 region is CASSADVKETQYF. DNA for the CDR3: TGTGCCAGCAGTGCCGACGTCAAGGAGACCCAGTACTTC.

This clonotype came up a few times. The J gene is TRBJ1-6, the V gene TRBV29-1, with unresolved D. The CDR3 runs to 13 residues. Germline CDR1 reads SQVTM; CDR2 reads ANQGSEA. The ends were cut back, 6 bases at V and 9 bases at J, with 15 bases in the middle. This CDR3 is CSVGREPRSPLHF. DNA for the CDR3: TGCAGCGTGGGTCGGGAGCCTCGTTCACCCCTCCACTTT.

The chain is built from TRBV29-1 and TRBJ1-5; 7 nucleotides match TRBD1. There are 13 residues in the CDR3. Trimming at V came to 7 bases and at J to 4 bases, leaving 7 bases not matched to a gene. Germline-derived CDR1 and CDR2 are SQVTM and ANQGSEA. The DNA of the CDR3 is TGCAGCGGGGGGGACAGCAAGAATCAGCCCCAGCATTTT. Protein: CSGGDSKNQPQHF.